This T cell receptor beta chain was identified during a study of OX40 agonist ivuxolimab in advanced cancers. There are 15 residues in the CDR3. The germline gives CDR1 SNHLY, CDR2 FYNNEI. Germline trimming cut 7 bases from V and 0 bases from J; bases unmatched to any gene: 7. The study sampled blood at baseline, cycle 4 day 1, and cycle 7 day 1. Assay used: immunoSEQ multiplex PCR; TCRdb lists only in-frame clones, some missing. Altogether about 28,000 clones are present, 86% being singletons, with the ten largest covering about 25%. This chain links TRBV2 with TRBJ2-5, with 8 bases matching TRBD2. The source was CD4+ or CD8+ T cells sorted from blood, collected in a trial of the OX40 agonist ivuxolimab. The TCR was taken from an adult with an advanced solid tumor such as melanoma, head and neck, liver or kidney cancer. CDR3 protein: CASTPELADQETQYF. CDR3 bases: TGTGCCAGCACTCCAGAACTAGCGGACCAAGAGACCCAGTACTTC. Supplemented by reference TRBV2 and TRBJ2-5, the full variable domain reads EPEVTQTPSHQVTQMGQEVILRCVPISNHLYFYWYRQILGQKVEFLVSFYNNEISEKSEIFDDQFSVERPDGSNFTLKIRSTKLEDSAMYFCASTPELADQETQYFGPGTRLLVL.